This T cell receptor (beta chain) comes out of a study of blood T cell repertoires in COVID-19. About the research overall: Sites across the United States, Italy and Spain contributed samples from acute and convalescent COVID-19. T cells, B-cell-depleted T cells, or PBMCs supplied cDNA or gDNA.

Original processing notes: Scientists estimated how many nucleated cells there were by amplifying reference gene primers. The protocol was immunoSEQ multiplex PCR, while the TCRdb copy is restricted to in-frame clones and leaves out a portion. Clone size and the V and J calls come from that table; the DNA yielded D and trimming. The top ten hold around 2% of the sample, which has 200,000 to 250,000 clones, about four fifths seen once. This TCR came from a woman aged 55-75 years with acute or convalescent COVID-19. The sample was peripheral blood.

The CDR3 DNA is TGCGCCAGCAGCCAAGATCGAACGGGGGGTATTTACGAGCAGTACTTC. Amino acids: CASSQDRTGGIYEQYF. V usage is TRBV4-1 and J usage is TRBJ2-7; 7 positions match TRBD2. The length of the CDR3 is 16 residues. Germline trimming cut 0 bases from V and 4 bases from J; bases unmatched to any gene: 9. Looked up from germline, CDR1 is MGHRA and CDR2 is YSYEKL.